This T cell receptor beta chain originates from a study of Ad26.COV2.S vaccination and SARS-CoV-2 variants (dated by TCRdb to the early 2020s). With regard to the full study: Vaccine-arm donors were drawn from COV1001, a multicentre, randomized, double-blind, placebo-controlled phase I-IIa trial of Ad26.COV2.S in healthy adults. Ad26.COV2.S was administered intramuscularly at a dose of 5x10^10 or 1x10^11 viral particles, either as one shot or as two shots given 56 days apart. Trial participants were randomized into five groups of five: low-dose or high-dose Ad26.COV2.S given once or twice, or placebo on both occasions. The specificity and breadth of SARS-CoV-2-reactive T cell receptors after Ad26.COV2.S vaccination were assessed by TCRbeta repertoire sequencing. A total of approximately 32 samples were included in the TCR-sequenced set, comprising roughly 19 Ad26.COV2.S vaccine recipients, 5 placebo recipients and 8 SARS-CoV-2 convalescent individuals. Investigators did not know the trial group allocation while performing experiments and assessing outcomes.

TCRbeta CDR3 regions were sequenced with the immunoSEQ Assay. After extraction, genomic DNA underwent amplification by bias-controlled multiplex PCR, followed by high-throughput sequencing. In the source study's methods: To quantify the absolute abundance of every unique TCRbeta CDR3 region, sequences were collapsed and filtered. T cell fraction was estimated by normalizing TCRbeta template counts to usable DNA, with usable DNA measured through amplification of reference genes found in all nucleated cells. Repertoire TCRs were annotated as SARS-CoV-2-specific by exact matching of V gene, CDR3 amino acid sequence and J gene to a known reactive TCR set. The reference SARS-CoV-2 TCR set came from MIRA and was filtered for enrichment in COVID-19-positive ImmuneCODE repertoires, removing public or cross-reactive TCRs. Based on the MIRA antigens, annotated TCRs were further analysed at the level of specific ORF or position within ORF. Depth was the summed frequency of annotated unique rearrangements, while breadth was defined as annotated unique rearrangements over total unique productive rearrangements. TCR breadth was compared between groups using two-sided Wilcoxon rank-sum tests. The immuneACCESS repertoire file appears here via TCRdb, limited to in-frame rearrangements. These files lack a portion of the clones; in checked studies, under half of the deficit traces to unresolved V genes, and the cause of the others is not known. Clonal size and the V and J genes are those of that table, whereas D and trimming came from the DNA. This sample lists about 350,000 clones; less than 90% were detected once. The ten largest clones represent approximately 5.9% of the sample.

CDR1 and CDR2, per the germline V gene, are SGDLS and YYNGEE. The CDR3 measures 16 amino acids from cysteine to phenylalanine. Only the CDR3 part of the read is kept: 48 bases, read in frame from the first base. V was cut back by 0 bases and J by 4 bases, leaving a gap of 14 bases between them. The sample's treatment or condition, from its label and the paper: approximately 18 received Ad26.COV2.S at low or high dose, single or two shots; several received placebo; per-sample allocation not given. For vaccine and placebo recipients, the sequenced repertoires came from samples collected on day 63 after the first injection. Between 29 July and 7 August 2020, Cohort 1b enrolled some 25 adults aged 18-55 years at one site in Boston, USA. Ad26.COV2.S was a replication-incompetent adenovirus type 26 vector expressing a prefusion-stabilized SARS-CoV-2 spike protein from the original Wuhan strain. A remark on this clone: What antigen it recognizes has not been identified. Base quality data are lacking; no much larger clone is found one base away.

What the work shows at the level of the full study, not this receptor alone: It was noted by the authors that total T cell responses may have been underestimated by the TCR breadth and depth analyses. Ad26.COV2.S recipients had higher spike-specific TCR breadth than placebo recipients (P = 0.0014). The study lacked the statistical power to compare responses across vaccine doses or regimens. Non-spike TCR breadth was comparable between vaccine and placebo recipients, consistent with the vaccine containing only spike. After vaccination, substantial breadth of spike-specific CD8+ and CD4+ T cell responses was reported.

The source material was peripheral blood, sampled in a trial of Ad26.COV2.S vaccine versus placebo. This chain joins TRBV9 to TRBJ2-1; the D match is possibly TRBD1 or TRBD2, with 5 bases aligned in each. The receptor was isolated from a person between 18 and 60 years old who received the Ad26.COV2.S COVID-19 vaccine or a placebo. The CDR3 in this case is CASSVAGRVGYNEQFF. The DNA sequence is TGTGCCAGCAGCGTAGCGGGGCGGGTTGGTTACAATGAGCAGTTCTTC.